The source of this T cell receptor (beta chain) is a study of blood T cell repertoires in COVID-19. Study as a whole: Acute-phase and convalescent COVID-19 samples originated in the United States, Italy and Spain.

Participants, about 18 to 90 years old, spanned fewer than 30 US areas. Cohorts were determined from participant-reported clinical history. In the original workflow: Reference gene primer amplification gave estimated nucleated cell counts. Clones were sequenced by immunoSEQ multiplex PCR, and TCRdb holds only the in-frame ones, with some missing. The DNA was the basis for D and trimming; V, J and clone size are from that table. Among about 170,000 clones listed, 70% to 90% were seen once. CDR3 size: 15 residues. Trimming cost V 7 bases and J 1 base; bases outside gene matches: 5. Germline CDR1 and CDR2: SEHNR and FQNEAQ (reference sequence).

This TCR came from a woman aged 18-29 years who had recovered from COVID-19. Input material: PBMCs or T cells enriched from blood (not recorded which). The chain combines TRBV7-9 with TRBJ2-2; TRBD1 matches at 8 bases. This CDR3 reads CASTPGQGNTGELFF. As DNA, the CDR3 is TGTGCCAGCACCCCCGGACAGGGGAACACCGGGGAGCTGTTTTTT.